These 18 T cell receptor beta chains were all obtained from the same sample, sequenced in a study of Graves' ophthalmopathy and Graves' hyperthyroidism. RNA transcripts provided the template for amplifying TCR beta CDR3 regions. The workflow started with a first-round RT-PCR run with HTBI primers and then moved on to a second-round multiplex PCR. TCRdb processed the multiplex PCR reads anew with MiXCR; each CDR3 protein has one entry. The table records 200,000 to 250,000 distinct CDR3 sequences, around 50% of them present only once. The sequencing input was peripheral blood. Receptors were obtained from an adult man with Graves' ophthalmopathy.

This clonotype has a handful of counts. The chain employs TRBV15 and TRBJ2-5, with 12 bases fitting TRBD2. Germline assignment: CDR1 LNHNV and CDR2 YYDKDF (reference sequence). Unmatched junction bases numbered 3, after V lost 1 base and J lost 3 bases. This CDR3 contains 16 residues. The CDR3 loop is CATSRGSSGGEETQYF. CDR3 DNA: TGTGCCACCAGCAGAGGGTCTAGCGGGGGGGAAGAGACCCAGTACTTC.

Here the CDR3 reads CSASKTGYGYTF. CDR3 nucleotides: TGCAGTGCTAGCAAGACAGGTTATGGCTACACCTTC. The chain recombines TRBV20-1 with TRBJ1-2; possible D gene TRBD1, 6 bases. Germline loops: CDR1 DFQATT, CDR2 SNEGSKA (reference sequence). The CDR3 runs 12 residues. Trimming took 3 bases from V and 5 from J, leaving 10 bases between them.

V and J are TRBV18 and TRBJ2-2; D call uncertain. This CDR3 has 13 amino acids. V was trimmed by 0 bases and J by 6 bases, leaving 5 bases between them. Per the germline V gene, CDR1 is KGHSH and CDR2 is LQKENI. Here the CDR3 reads CASSPPVSGELFF. CDR3 DNA sequence: TGTGCCAGCTCACCACCGGTGTCCGGGGAGCTGTTTTTT.

This clonotype was seen many times. The chain has TRBV7-9 and TRBJ1-1; D remains ambiguous. The CDR3 is made up of 14 amino acids. V was clipped by 1 base and J by 0 bases, with 6 bases between them. Germline V CDR1 and CDR2: SEHNR, FQNEAQ (reference sequence). The CDR3 reads CASSLVRLNTEAFF. The CDR3 DNA sequence: TGTGCCAGCAGCTTAGTTCGGCTGAACACTGAAGCTTTCTTT.

The chain combines TRBV6-5 with TRBJ2-5; D might be TRBD2 (6 bases). The CDR3 runs 15 residues. Trimming took off 6 bases at V and 2 bases at J, with 16 bases between the two ends. Per the germline V gene, CDR1 is MNHEY and CDR2 is SVGAGI. Here the CDR3 reads CASSPTGVRQETQYF. The CDR3 nucleotides are TGTGCCAGCAGCCCAACGGGAGTGAGGCAAGAGACCCAGTACTTC.

The chain is built from TRBV4-1 and TRBJ2-2, with 8 bases lining up with TRBD1. The CDR3 is made up of 17 amino acids. Germline-derived CDR1 and CDR2 are MGHRA and YSYEKL. V was pared by 0 bases and J by 2 bases, with 5 bases of the junction left unmatched. CDR3 amino acids: CASSQDYGTGNTGELFF. The CDR3 DNA sequence: TGCGCCAGCAGCCAAGATTATGGGACAGGAAACACCGGGGAGCTGTTTTTT.

The chain links TRBV7-2 to TRBJ2-5; no clear D gene. CDR3 length: 12 amino acids. From germline, CDR1 is SGHTA and CDR2 FQGNSA. V was trimmed by 3 bases and J by 4 bases, leaving 6 bases between them. The CDR3 bases are TGTGCCAGCAGCTTTCCCGGAGAGACCCAGTACTTC. Encoded protein: CASSFPGETQYF.

In the case of this clonotype: A much larger clonotype is one base distant, so this may be a read error. The V gene is TRBV29-1, the J gene TRBJ2-7, with TRBD1 matching 10 bases. CDR3 length: 13 amino acids. V shed 4 bases and J 2 bases; nucleotides not matched to a gene: 2. CDR1 SQVTM and CDR2 ANQGSEA come from the germline V gene. The CDR3 is CSVGGTGAYEQYF. The CDR3 DNA sequence: TGCAGCGTTGGCGGGACAGGGGCCTACGAGCAGTACTTC.

This sequence joins TRBV24-1 and TRBJ2-7; no firm D call. Trimming shortened V by 5 bases and J by 7 bases, and 17 bases separated the two germline ends. Per the germline V gene, CDR1 is KGHDR and CDR2 is SFDVKD. This CDR3 spans 14 amino acids. The CDR3 bases are TGTGCCACCAGTGGAGTTGTGAACACCGGGGAGCAGTACTTC. Protein sequence: CATSGVVNTGEQYF.

This clonotype was detected once. A read error may explain this, as a much larger clone is one base away. This sequence joins TRBV10-3 and TRBJ2-7; TRBD1 matches 11 bases. The germline CDR1 and CDR2 sequences are ENHRY and SYGVKD. The CDR3 extends over 14 amino acids. V gave up 11 bases and J gave up 7 bases; unmatched junction bases: 13. The CDR3 DNA follows: TGTGCCGCCAGTGTCGGACAGGGGGCGGGAGAGCAGTACTTC. Translated: CAASVGQGAGEQYF.

This clonotype was detected only a few times. The V and J genes are TRBV24-1 and TRBJ2-7; 7 bases are shared with TRBD1. CDR3 size: 16 residues. J gave up 0 bases and V 7 bases, and 11 bases lay outside the gene matches. Germline loops: CDR1 KGHDR, CDR2 SFDVKD. The CDR3 region is CATSPSGTAISYEQYF. The CDR3 coding sequence is TGTGCCACCAGCCCATCCGGGACAGCTATCTCCTACGAGCAGTACTTC.

The chain couples TRBV19 to TRBJ1-4, with TRBD1 matching 8 bases. The CDR3 is 15 amino acids. Per the germline V gene, CDR1 is LNHDA and CDR2 is SQIVND (reference sequence). Trimming removed 7 bases from V and 10 bases from J; junction bases left unmatched: 14. CDR3 protein: CASTRIDRGMGKLFF. CDR3 nucleotides: TGTGCCAGTACCCGGATCGACAGGGGAATGGGAAAACTGTTTTTT.

This clonotype was recorded a few times. The J gene is TRBJ1-2, the V gene TRBV7-2; weak D call: TRBD1 (5 bases). This CDR3 spans 15 amino acids. V lost 3 bases, J lost 4 bases, and 15 bases lay in between. Germline CDR1 reads SGHTA; CDR2 reads FQGNSA. The CDR3, as DNA: TGTGCCAGCAGCTTTACCGGTTTCGGGGCCTATGGCTACACCTTC. Translating it yields CASSFTGFGAYGYTF.

The V gene is TRBV11-2, the J gene TRBJ2-7; D is unresolved. Germline values: CDR1 SGHAT, CDR2 FQNNGV. V lost 5 bases to trimming and J lost 3 bases, with 14 bases between them. The CDR3 covers 14 residues. CDR3 region: CASSHPATYYEQYF. Here the CDR3 DNA reads TGTGCCAGCAGCCACCCCGCCACTTACTACGAGCAGTACTTC.

The rearrangement joins TRBV9 to TRBJ1-4, with D hard to call. The CDR3 contains 14 residues. Trimming stripped 4 bases from V and 0 bases from J, with 7 bases between. Germline CDR1 is SGDLS and CDR2 is YYNGEE. CDR3 protein: CASSPTATNEKLFF. CDR3 DNA: TGTGCCAGCAGCCCCACAGCAACTAATGAAAAACTGTTTTTT.

J is TRBJ1-5 and V is TRBV7-2, with D perhaps matching TRBD1 (6 bases). CDR1 SGHTA and CDR2 FQGNSA come from the germline V gene. The ends were cut back, 4 bases at V and 9 bases at J, with 13 bases in the middle. The CDR3 has 13 amino acids. The CDR3 sequence: CASSSDRQRPQHF. CDR3 sequence (DNA): TGTGCCAGCAGCTCGGACAGACAACGGCCCCAGCATTTT.

This clonotype was recorded at least ten times. The chain recombines TRBV10-3 with TRBJ1-2, with D perhaps TRBD1 (6 bases). Trimming removed 6 bases from V and 1 base from J, with 12 bases in between. CDR1 ENHRY and CDR2 SYGVKD come from the germline V gene. The length of the CDR3 is 14 residues. The CDR3 DNA reads as TGTGCCATCAGCAGACAGGACAGTAACTATGGCTACACCTTC. This encodes CAISRQDSNYGYTF.

This clonotype was recorded a few times. This chain connects TRBV5-1 to TRBJ1-6; 7 bases are a match to TRBD1. There are 15 residues in the CDR3. The V segment lost 4 bases and the J segment 7 bases; nucleotides outside the gene matches: 8. CDR1 is SGHRS and CDR2 is YFSETQ in the germline V gene. The CDR3 protein is CASSLKGQLNSPLHF. In DNA form, the CDR3 reads TGCGCCAGCAGCCTAAAGGGACAGCTCAATTCACCCCTCCACTTT. Together with reference TRBV5-1 and TRBJ1-6, the CDR3 gives the full variable domain: KAGVTQTPRYLIKTRGQQVTLSCSPISGHRSVSWYQQTPGQGLQFLFEYFSETQRNKGNFPGRFSGRQFSNSRSEMNVSTLELGDSALYLCASSLKGQLNSPLHFGNGTRLTVT.